This TCR beta chain was retrieved from a study of T cell changes during pregnancy in multiple sclerosis. The germline V gene encodes CDR1 SNHLY and CDR2 FYNNEI. The V gene end was trimmed by 7 bases and the J gene end by 7 bases; junction bases not matched to a gene: 4. The CDR3 is made up of 13 amino acids. Libraries were prepared by immunoSEQ multiplex PCR; TCRdb keeps only in-frame clonotypes and omits some of them. The sample has 45,000 to 55,000 clones; 92% are singletons. The chain is built from TRBV2 and TRBJ2-1; 10 bases align to TRBD2. The source of this sequence is a female donor in good health, enrolled as a control in a pregnancy study. The material was CD4+ T cells from peripheral blood mononuclear cells, obtained after pregnancy. CDR3 DNA sequence: TGTGCCAGCACAGCGGGGGGGCGGAATGAGCAGTTCTTC. Translated: CASTAGGRNEQFF.